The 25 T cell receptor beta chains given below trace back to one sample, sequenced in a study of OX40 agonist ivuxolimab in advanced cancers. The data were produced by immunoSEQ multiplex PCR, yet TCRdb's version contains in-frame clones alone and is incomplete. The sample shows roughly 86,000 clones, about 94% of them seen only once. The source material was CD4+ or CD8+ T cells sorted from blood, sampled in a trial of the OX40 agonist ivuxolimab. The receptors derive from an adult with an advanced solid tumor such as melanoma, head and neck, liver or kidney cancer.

CDR3 protein: CASSLPTSGSRNEQFF. The CDR3 DNA reads as TGTGCCAGCAGCTTACCGACTAGCGGGAGTCGAAATGAGCAGTTCTTC. This rearrangement joins TRBV11-2 to TRBJ2-1, with 12 positions matching TRBD2. The germline CDR1 and CDR2 sequences are SGHAT and FQNNGV. J gave up 7 bases and V 2 bases, and 6 bases lay outside the gene matches. The CDR3 runs to 16 residues. The entire variable domain, with the rest obtained from reference TRBV11-2 and TRBJ2-1, is as follows: EAGVAQSPRYKIIEKRQSVAFWCNPISGHATLYWYQQILGQGPKLLIQFQNNGVVDDSQLPKDRFSAERLKGVDSTLKIQPAKLEDSAVYLCASSLPTSGSRNEQFFGPGTRLTVL.

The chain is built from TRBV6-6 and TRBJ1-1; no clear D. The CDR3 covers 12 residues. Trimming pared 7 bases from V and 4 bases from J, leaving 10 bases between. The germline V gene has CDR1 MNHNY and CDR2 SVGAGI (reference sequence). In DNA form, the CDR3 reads TGTGCCAGCATTGGGGTAGGCACTGAAGCTTTCTTT. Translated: CASIGVGTEAFF.

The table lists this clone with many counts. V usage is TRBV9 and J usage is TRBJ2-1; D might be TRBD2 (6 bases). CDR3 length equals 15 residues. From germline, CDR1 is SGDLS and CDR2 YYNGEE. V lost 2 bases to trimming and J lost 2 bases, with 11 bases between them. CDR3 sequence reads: CASSVAWEAYNEQFF. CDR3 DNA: TGTGCCAGCAGCGTGGCGTGGGAGGCCTACAATGAGCAGTTCTTC.

CDR3 loop: CASSHSKASDSSYNEQFF. The CDR3 DNA sequence: TGTGCCAGCAGCCACTCCAAGGCTAGCGATAGCTCCTACAATGAGCAGTTCTTC. The rearrangement joins TRBV28 to TRBJ2-1, with D tentatively TRBD2 (6 bases). The CDR3 extends over 18 amino acids. V gave up 6 bases and J gave up 0 bases, with 21 bases separating them. Germline V gives CDR1 MDHEN, CDR2 SYDVKM.

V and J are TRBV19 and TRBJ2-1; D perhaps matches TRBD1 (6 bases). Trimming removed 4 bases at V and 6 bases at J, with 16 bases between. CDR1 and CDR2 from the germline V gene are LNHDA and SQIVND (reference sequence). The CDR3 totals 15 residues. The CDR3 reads CASSTRTDQGNEQFF. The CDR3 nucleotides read TGTGCCAGTAGTACACGGACAGATCAGGGCAATGAGCAGTTCTTC.

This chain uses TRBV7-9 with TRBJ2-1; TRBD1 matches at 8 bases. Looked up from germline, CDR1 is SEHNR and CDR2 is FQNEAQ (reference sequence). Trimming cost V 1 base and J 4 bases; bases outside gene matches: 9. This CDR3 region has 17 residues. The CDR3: CASSLVPDRGSYNEQFF. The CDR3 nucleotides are TGTGCCAGCAGCTTAGTCCCCGACAGGGGTTCGTACAATGAGCAGTTCTTC.

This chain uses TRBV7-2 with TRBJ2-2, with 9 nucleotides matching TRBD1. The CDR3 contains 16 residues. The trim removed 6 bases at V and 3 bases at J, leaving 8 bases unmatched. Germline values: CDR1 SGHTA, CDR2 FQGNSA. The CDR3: CASSFTGGRDTGELFF. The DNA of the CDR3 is TGTGCCAGCAGTTTCACAGGGGGCAGGGACACCGGGGAGCTGTTTTTT.

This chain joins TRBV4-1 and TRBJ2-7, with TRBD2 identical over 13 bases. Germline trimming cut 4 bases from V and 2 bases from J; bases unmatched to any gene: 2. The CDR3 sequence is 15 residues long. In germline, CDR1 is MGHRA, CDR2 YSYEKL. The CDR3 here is CASSPGLAGTYEQYF. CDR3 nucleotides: TGCGCCAGCAGCCCGGGACTAGCGGGAACCTACGAGCAGTACTTC.

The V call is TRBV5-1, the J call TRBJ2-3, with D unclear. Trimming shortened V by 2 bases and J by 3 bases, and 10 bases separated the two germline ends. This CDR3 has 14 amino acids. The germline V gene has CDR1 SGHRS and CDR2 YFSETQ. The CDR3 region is CASSLSDRTDTQYF. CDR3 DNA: TGCGCCAGCAGCTTATCAGATAGGACAGATACGCAGTATTTT.

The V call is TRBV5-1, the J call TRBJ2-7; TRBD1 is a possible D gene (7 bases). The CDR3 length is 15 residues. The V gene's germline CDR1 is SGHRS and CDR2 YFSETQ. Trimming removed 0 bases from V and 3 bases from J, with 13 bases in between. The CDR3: CASSLGQGGYYEQYF. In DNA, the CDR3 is TGCGCCAGCAGCTTGGGGCAGGGGGGTTACTACGAGCAGTACTTC.

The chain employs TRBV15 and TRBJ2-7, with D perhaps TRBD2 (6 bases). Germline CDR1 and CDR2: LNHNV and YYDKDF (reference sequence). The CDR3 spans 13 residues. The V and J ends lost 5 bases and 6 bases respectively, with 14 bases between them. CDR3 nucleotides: TGTGCCACCAGCTTCGCTACTAGCTCCGAGCAGTACTTC. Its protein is CATSFATSSEQYF. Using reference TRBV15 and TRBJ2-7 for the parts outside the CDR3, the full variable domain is DAMVIQNPRYQVTQFGKPVTLSCSQTLNHNVMYWYQQKSSQAPKLLFHYYDKDFNNEADTPDNFQSRRPNTSFCFLDIRSPGLGDTAMYLCATSFATSSEQYFGPGTRLTVT.

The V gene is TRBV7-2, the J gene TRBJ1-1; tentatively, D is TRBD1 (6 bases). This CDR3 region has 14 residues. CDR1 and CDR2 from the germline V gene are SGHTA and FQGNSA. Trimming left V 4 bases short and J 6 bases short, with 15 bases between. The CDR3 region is CASSSGWGAAEAFF. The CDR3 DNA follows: TGTGCCAGCAGCTCCGGTTGGGGGGCTGCTGAAGCTTTCTTT. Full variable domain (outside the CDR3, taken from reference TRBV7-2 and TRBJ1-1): GAGVSQSPSNKVTEKGKDVELRCDPISGHTALYWYRQSLGQGLEFLIYFQGNSAPDKSGLPSDRFSAERTGGSVSTLTIQRTQQEDSAVYLCASSSGWGAAEAFFGQGTRLTVV.

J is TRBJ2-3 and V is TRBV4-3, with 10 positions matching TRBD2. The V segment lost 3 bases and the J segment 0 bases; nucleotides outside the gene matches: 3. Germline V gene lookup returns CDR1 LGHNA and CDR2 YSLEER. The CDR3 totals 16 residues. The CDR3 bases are TGCGCCAGCAGCCAGTATAGCGGGGGGAGCACAGATACGCAGTATTTT. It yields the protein CASSQYSGGSTDTQYF.

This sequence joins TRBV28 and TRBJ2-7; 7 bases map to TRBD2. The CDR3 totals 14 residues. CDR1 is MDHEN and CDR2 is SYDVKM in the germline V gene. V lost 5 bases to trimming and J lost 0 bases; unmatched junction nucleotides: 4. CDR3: CASSQAGSSYEQYF. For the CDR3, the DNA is TGTGCCAGCAGTCAAGCGGGGAGCTCCTACGAGCAGTACTTC.

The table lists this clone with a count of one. In DNA, the CDR3 is TGTGCCAGCAGCCGCCTAAATTCACCCCTCCACTTT. It is translated as CASSRLNSPLHF. The chain recombines TRBV7-9 with TRBJ1-6; D unclear. Trimming pared 5 bases from V and 7 bases from J, leaving 6 bases between. The CDR3 runs to 12 residues. Germline V gene sequence: CDR1 SEHNR, CDR2 FQNEAQ (reference sequence).

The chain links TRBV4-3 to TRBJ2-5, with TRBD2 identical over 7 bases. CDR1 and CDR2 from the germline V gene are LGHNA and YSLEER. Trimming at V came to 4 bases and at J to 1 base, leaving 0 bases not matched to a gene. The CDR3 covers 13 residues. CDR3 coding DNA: TGCGCCAGCAGCCCTAGCGGCCAAGAGACCCAGTACTTC. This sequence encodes CASSPSGQETQYF.

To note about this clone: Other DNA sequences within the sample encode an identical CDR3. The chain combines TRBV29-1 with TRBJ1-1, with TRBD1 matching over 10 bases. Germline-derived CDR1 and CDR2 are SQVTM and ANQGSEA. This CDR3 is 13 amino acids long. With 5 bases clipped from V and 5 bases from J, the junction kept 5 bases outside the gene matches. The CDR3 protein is CSVRQGAGTEAFF. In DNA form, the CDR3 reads TGCAGCGTTCGACAGGGGGCGGGTACTGAAGCTTTCTTT.

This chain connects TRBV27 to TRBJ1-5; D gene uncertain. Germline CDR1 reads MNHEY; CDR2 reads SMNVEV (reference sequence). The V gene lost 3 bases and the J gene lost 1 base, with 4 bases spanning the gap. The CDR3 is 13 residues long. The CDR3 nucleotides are TGTGCCAGCAGTTTTCGGAGCAATCAGCCCCAGCATTTT. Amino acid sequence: CASSFRSNQPQHF.

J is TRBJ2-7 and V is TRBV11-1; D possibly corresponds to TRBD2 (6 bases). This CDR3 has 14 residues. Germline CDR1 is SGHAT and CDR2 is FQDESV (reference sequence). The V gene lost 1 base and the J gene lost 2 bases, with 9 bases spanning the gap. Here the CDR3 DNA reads TGTGCCAGCAGCTTAGGCGGGAAACCCTACGAGCAGTACTTC. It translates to CASSLGGKPYEQYF. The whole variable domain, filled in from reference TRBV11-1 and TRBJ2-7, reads EAEVAQSPRYKITEKSQAVAFWCDPISGHATLYWYRQILGQGPELLVQFQDESVVDDSQLPKDRFSAERLKGVDSTLKIQPAELGDSAMYLCASSLGGKPYEQYFGPGTRLTVT.

The chain's CDR3 is CASSPLAGDTGELFF. The CDR3 DNA reads TGTGCCAGCAGCCCCCTAGCGGGAGACACCGGGGAGCTGTTTTTT. The chain couples TRBV9 to TRBJ2-2; the match to TRBD2 covers 10 bases. Trimming cost V 4 bases and J 3 bases; bases outside gene matches: 3. Looked up from germline, CDR1 is SGDLS and CDR2 is YYNGEE. This CDR3 has 15 residues.

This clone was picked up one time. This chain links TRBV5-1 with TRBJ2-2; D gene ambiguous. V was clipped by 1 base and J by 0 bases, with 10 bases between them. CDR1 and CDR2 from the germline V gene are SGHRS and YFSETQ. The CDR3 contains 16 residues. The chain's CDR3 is CASSLYGSANTGELFF. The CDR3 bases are TGCGCCAGCAGCTTGTACGGCAGCGCGAACACCGGGGAGCTGTTTTTT.

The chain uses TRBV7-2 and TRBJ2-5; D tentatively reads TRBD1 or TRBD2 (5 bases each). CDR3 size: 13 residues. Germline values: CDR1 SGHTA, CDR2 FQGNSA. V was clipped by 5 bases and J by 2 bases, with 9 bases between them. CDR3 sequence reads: CASSTWGQETQYF. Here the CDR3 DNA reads TGTGCCAGCAGCACATGGGGGCAAGAGACCCAGTACTTC. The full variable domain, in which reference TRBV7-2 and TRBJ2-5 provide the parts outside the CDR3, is GAGVSQSPSNKVTEKGKDVELRCDPISGHTALYWYRQSLGQGLEFLIYFQGNSAPDKSGLPSDRFSAERTGGSVSTLTIQRTQQEDSAVYLCASSTWGQETQYFGPGTRLLVL.

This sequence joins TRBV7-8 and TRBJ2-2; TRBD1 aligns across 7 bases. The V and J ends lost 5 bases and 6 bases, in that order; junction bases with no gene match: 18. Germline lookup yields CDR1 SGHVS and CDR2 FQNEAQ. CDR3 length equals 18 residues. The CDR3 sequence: CASSHQYPGQRRSGELFF. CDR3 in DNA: TGTGCCAGCAGCCATCAATATCCGGGACAGAGGAGGTCCGGGGAGCTGTTTTTT.

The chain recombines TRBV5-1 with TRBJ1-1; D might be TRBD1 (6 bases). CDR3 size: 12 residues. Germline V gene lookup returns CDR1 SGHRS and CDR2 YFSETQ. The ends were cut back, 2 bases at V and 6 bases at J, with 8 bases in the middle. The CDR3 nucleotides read TGCGCCAGCAGCTTCGGACAGTCTGAAGCTTTCTTT. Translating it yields CASSFGQSEAFF.

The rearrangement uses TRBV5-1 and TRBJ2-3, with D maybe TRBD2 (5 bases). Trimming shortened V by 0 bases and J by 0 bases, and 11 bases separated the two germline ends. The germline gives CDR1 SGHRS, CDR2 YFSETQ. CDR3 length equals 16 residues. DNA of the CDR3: TGCGCCAGCAGCTTGGGTACAGCGGATAGCACAGATACGCAGTATTTT. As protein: CASSLGTADSTDTQYF.